A single sample is the source of the 27 T cell receptor beta chains below, sequenced in a study of technical replicates of blood from several donors. Repertoires were generated with immunoSEQ multiplex PCR, while TCRdb's copy carries only in-frame clones and drops some. Of 9,000 to 15,000 clones in the sample, 94% are singletons; the top ten hold 7.5% to 9%. Sequenced sample: PBMCs. Receptors originate from a human donor in good health.

The V gene is TRBV6-1, the J gene TRBJ2-5; 8 bases align to TRBD2. V dropped 4 bases and J dropped 1; count of bases not matched to a gene: 8. CDR3 length: 16 residues. The germline V gene has CDR1 MNHNS and CDR2 SASEGT. The CDR3 DNA follows: TGTGCCAGCAGTGCTGCTAGCGGGCGCCGCCAAGAGACCCAGTACTTC. This translates into CASSAASGRRQETQYF.

This clone was counted only a few times. This CDR3 reads CASSLTGDNSYEQYF. In DNA form, the CDR3 reads TGTGCCAGCAGTCTAACAGGAGATAACTCCTACGAGCAGTACTTC. V gene TRBV28 combines with J gene TRBJ2-7; weak D call: TRBD1 (5 bases). Per germline, CDR1 MDHEN and CDR2 SYDVKM. The V and J ends lost 5 bases and 0 bases respectively, with 14 bases between them. This CDR3 contains 15 residues.

This clone was detected only a few times. The genes are TRBV9 and TRBJ1-3, with D perhaps matching TRBD1 (5 bases). Trimming took 4 bases from V and 2 from J, leaving 10 bases between them. This CDR3 has 14 residues. Germline V gene lookup returns CDR1 SGDLS and CDR2 YYNGEE. The CDR3 DNA reads as TGTGCCAGCAGCCCCAGGGAGGCTGGAAACACCATATATTTT. Protein sequence: CASSPREAGNTIYF.

The DNA of the CDR3 is TGTGCCACTCGACCGGGACAGGGATACGAGCAGTACTTC. Translation gives CATRPGQGYEQYF. The chain recombines TRBV6-1 with TRBJ2-7; 9 bases fit TRBD1. Germline V gene sequence: CDR1 MNHNS, CDR2 SASEGT. The junction had 8 bases not matched to a gene; V was cut back by 10 bases and J by 4 bases. This CDR3 contains 13 residues.

This chain connects TRBV7-6 to TRBJ2-7; 8 positions agree with TRBD1. Germline trimming cut 5 bases from V and 3 bases from J; bases unmatched to any gene: 6. The germline CDR1 and CDR2 sequences are SGHVS and FNYEAQ. The CDR3 covers 14 residues. CDR3 coding DNA: TGTGCCAGCAGCCCTGGGACAGGTGGCTACGAGCAGTACTTC. Translating it yields CASSPGTGGYEQYF.

The rearrangement uses TRBV7-9 and TRBJ2-2; 8 bases match TRBD2. CDR1 SEHNR and CDR2 FQNEAQ come from the germline V gene (reference sequence). Losses at the gene ends were 5 bases for V and 1 base for J; bases not matched to a gene: 3. The CDR3 runs to 15 residues. DNA for the CDR3: TGTGCCAGCAGCAAAGCGGGAGAGAACACCGGGGAGCTGTTTTTT. It encodes CASSKAGENTGELFF.

This sequence joins TRBV6-1 and TRBJ2-1; tentative D call: TRBD2 (6 bases). The V end lost 1 base, the J end lost 8 bases, and 15 bases lay between the germline ends. The germline V gene encodes CDR1 MNHNS and CDR2 SASEGT. The CDR3 is 15 amino acids. The CDR3 DNA follows: TGTGCCAGCAGTGAAGTGACTGGAGCGGGCGATGAGCAGTTCTTC. This gives the protein CASSEVTGAGDEQFF.

This clone is a singleton in its sample. The chain uses TRBV28 and TRBJ2-7; 10 positions match TRBD2. Germline values: CDR1 MDHEN, CDR2 SYDVKM. The CDR3 sequence is 15 residues long. J lost 6 bases, V lost 10 bases, and 15 bases had no gene match. The CDR3 coding sequence is TGTGCCAAGCAAAGCGGGAGGGCCGATCAGAGCGAGCAGTACTTC. It yields the protein CAKQSGRADQSEQYF.

This rearrangement joins TRBV6-1 to TRBJ2-5; D is possibly TRBD2 (6 bases). V was shortened by 0 bases and J by 4 bases, with 12 bases between the two germline ends. This CDR3 has 15 amino acids. In germline, CDR1 is MNHNS, CDR2 SASEGT. The CDR3 sequence is CASSEAGPAGETQYF. CDR3 nucleotides: TGTGCCAGCAGTGAAGCGGGACCAGCGGGAGAGACCCAGTACTTC.

This chain joins TRBV18 and TRBJ2-2; D gene ambiguous. CDR3 length equals 14 residues. V lost 4 bases and J 1 base, leaving 7 bases between the germline ends. CDR1 is KGHSH, CDR2 LQKENI, per germline. CDR3 protein: CASSLQKNTGELFF. The CDR3 region has the DNA TGTGCCAGCTCACTCCAGAAGAACACCGGGGAGCTGTTTTTT.

The J gene is TRBJ2-7, the V gene TRBV7-9, with D possibly TRBD2 on 5 matching bases. This CDR3 spans 16 amino acids. CDR1 SEHNR and CDR2 FQNEAQ come from the germline V gene (reference sequence). Trimming removed 3 bases from V and 2 bases from J, with 17 bases in between. The CDR3 reads CASSFSLADETYEQYF. CDR3 nucleotides: TGTGCCAGCAGCTTCTCGCTAGCCGACGAGACCTACGAGCAGTACTTC. Filled out from reference TRBV7-9 and TRBJ2-7, the complete variable domain reads DTGVSQNPRHKITKRGQNVTFRCDPISEHNRLYWYRQTLGQGPEFLTYFQNEAQLEKSRLLSDRFSAERPKGSFSTLEIQRTEQGDSAMYLCASSFSLADETYEQYFGPGTRLTVT.

CDR3 DNA sequence: TGTGCCAGCAGCTTGGACGGGAGGGGTGAGCAGTTCTTC. This encodes CASSLDGRGEQFF. J is TRBJ2-1 and V is TRBV5-8; 8 positions match TRBD2. The ends lost 0 bases at V and 9 bases at J; junction bases unmatched: 2. Germline V gene data show CDR1 as SGHTS and CDR2 as YDEGEE. The CDR3 has 13 amino acids.

V is TRBV7-9 and J is TRBJ1-3; tentatively, D is TRBD1 (5 bases). The length of the CDR3 is 16 residues. The germline V and J ends were trimmed by 1 base and 3 bases, with 13 bases remaining between them. Per the germline V gene, CDR1 is SEHNR and CDR2 is FQNEAQ (reference sequence). The CDR3 loop reads CASSLGSGIGGNTIYF. The CDR3 coding sequence is TGTGCCAGCAGCTTAGGGTCAGGGATCGGTGGAAACACCATATATTTT.

The V and J genes are TRBV6-1 and TRBJ1-2; 8 positions agree with TRBD1. With 5 bases clipped from V and 2 bases from J, the junction kept 4 bases outside the gene matches. Looked up from germline, CDR1 is MNHNS and CDR2 is SASEGT. The CDR3 loop spans 14 amino acids. The CDR3 loop reads CASSTGQENYGYTF. In DNA, the CDR3 is TGTGCCAGCAGTACGGGACAGGAAAACTATGGCTACACCTTC.

The chain is built from TRBV7-3 and TRBJ2-5, with TRBD2 matching over 14 bases. The junction had 8 bases not matched to a gene; V was cut back by 5 bases and J by 6 bases. The CDR3 contains 16 residues. The germline V gene encodes CDR1 SGHTA and CDR2 FQGTGA. The CDR3 bases are TGTGCCAGCAGCACCGGGACTAGCGGGAGTCGAAAGACCCAGTACTTC. It translates to CASSTGTSGSRKTQYF.

The chain uses TRBV25-1 and TRBJ2-1; TRBD2 agrees at 8 bases. V shed 7 bases, J shed 6 bases, and the junction held 5 bases outside the gene matches. The germline gives CDR1 MGHDK, CDR2 SYGVNS. The CDR3 consists of 13 residues. Written as DNA, the CDR3 is TGTGCCAGCAAAGCGGGAGATCCCAATGAGCAGTTCTTC. Translated: CASKAGDPNEQFF.

The chain carries TRBV27 and TRBJ2-5; 13 nucleotides align to TRBD2. Trimming removed 4 bases from V and 4 bases from J; junction bases left unmatched: 6. Germline lookup yields CDR1 MNHEY and CDR2 SMNVEV (reference sequence). The CDR3 is 16 residues long. The CDR3 nucleotides read TGTGCCAGCAGTTCATGGACTAGCGGGGGCGGAGAGACCCAGTACTTC. Translation: CASSSWTSGGGETQYF.

The genes are TRBV5-1 and TRBJ1-5, with 7 bases lining up with TRBD1. The CDR3 runs to 14 residues. Germline V gives CDR1 SGHRS, CDR2 YFSETQ. V shed 0 bases and J 5 bases; nucleotides not matched to a gene: 2. The CDR3 spells CASSLGQGDQPQHF. The DNA for the CDR3 is TGCGCCAGCAGCTTGGGGCAGGGGGATCAGCCCCAGCATTTT.

This rearrangement joins TRBV5-4 to TRBJ2-1, with 7 bases fitting TRBD2. V lost 2 bases to trimming and J lost 3 bases; unmatched junction nucleotides: 5. Germline assignment: CDR1 SGHNT and CDR2 YYREEE (reference sequence). The CDR3 runs 15 residues. CDR3 sequence (DNA): TGTGCCAGCAGCTTTCCGGCGGGAGACTACAATGAGCAGTTCTTC. This gives the protein CASSFPAGDYNEQFF.

The chain combines TRBV11-2 with TRBJ2-1; no firm D call. The CDR3 loop spans 15 amino acids. Germline loops: CDR1 SGHAT, CDR2 FQNNGV. Trimming cost V 1 base and J 7 bases, with 14 bases left between them. The CDR3 loop is CASSLVVSSENEQFF. The CDR3, as DNA: TGTGCCAGCAGCTTAGTGGTCTCCTCCGAGAATGAGCAGTTCTTC.

This chain links TRBV14 with TRBJ2-7; D perhaps matches TRBD2 (6 bases). Germline assignment: CDR1 SGHDN and CDR2 FVKESK. V lost 0 bases and J 2 bases, leaving 14 bases between the germline ends. CDR3 length: 16 amino acids. The CDR3 DNA sequence: TGTGCCAGCAGCCAAGATGTAGTAGCGGATACCTACGAGCAGTACTTC. It specifies CASSQDVVADTYEQYF.

In this sample, this clone turned up a few times. The chain couples TRBV6-1 to TRBJ1-5; D gene uncertain. Trimming stripped 4 bases from V and 6 bases from J, with 7 bases between. The CDR3 consists of 12 residues. CDR1 and CDR2 from the germline V gene are MNHNS and SASEGT. CDR3 protein: CASSANTQPQHF. Written as DNA, the CDR3 is TGTGCCAGCAGTGCAAACACTCAGCCCCAGCATTTT.

This clone was detected once. The chain links TRBV1 to TRBJ1-5. TRBV1 is shown as a pseudogene. The CDR3 sequence is 15 residues long. The CDR3, as DNA: TGCACCAGCAGTGGTACCGGGAAACCAAATCAGCCCCAGCATTTT. It codes for CTSSGTGKPNQPQHF.

This rearrangement joins TRBV6-1 to TRBJ2-3, with 7 bases matching TRBD1. J was trimmed by 4 bases and V by 8 bases; bases with no gene match: 9. The CDR3 runs 14 residues. Germline lookup yields CDR1 MNHNS and CDR2 SASEGT. DNA of the CDR3: TGTGCCAGCCGAGACAGGGCCCGGTCAGATACGCAGTATTTT. Residues: CASRDRARSDTQYF.

This chain connects TRBV7-7 to TRBJ2-1; 12 bases agree with TRBD2. Germline V lookup: CDR1 SSHAT, CDR2 FNYEAQ (reference sequence). The CDR3 loop spans 16 amino acids. Trimming removed 5 bases from V and 8 bases from J; junction bases left unmatched: 10. The CDR3 sequence: CASSPGLAGWSDEQFF. The CDR3 nucleotides read TGTGCCAGCAGCCCAGGACTAGCGGGATGGTCGGATGAGCAGTTCTTC.

This clone was seen a handful of times. The CDR3 here is CASSQESGNYGYTF. In DNA form, the CDR3 reads TGCGCCAGCAGCCAAGAGTCAGGAAACTATGGCTACACCTTC. V is TRBV4-1 and J is TRBJ1-2; no reliable D call. The CDR3 extends over 14 amino acids. Trimming took 0 bases from V and 2 from J, leaving 7 bases between them. Germline-derived CDR1 and CDR2 are MGHRA and YSYEKL.

This clone was observed a single time. V usage is TRBV4-1 and J usage is TRBJ2-1; no firm D call. This CDR3 has 11 amino acids. CDR1 and CDR2 from the germline V gene are MGHRA and YSYEKL. With 7 bases removed from V and 8 bases from J, the gap between germline ends came to 9 bases. CDR3 DNA sequence: TGCGCCAGCATGCTAATGGATGAGCAGTTCTTC. Its translation is CASMLMDEQFF.